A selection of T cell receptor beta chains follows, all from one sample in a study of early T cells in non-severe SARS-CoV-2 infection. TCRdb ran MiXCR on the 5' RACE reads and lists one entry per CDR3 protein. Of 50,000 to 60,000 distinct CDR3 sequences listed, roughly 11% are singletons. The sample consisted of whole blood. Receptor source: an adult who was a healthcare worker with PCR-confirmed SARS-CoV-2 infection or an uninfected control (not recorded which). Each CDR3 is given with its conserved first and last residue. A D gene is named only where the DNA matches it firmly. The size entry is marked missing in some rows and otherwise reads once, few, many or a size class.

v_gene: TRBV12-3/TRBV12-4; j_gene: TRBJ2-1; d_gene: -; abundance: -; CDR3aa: CASSRWESYNEQFF; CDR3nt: TGTGCCAGCAGTCGGTGGGAGTCCTACAATGAGCAGTTCTTC
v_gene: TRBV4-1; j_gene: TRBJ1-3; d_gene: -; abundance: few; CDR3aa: CASSQGPGNTIYF; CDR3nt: TGCGCCAGCAGCCAGGGACCTGGAAACACCATATATTTT
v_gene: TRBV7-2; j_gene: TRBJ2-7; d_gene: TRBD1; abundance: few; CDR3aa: CASSSETGKYEQYF; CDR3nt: TGTGCCAGCAGCTCAGAGACAGGGAAGTACGAGCAGTACTTC
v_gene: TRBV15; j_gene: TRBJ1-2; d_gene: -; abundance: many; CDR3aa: CATSREISYGYTF; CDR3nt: TGTGCCACCAGCAGAGAGATTTCCTATGGCTACACCTTC
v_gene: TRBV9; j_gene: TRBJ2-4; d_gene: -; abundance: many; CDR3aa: CASSADSGAKNIQYF; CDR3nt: TGTGCCAGCAGCGCCGACTCGGGCGCCAAAAACATTCAGTACTTC
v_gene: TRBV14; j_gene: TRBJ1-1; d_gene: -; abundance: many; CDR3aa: CASSQDWGEAFF; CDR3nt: TGTGCCAGCAGCCAAGATTGGGGTGAAGCTTTCTTT
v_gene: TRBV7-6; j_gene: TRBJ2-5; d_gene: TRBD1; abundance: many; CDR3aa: CASSRTGWETQYF; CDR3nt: TGTGCCAGCAGCAGGACAGGGTGGGAGACCCAGTACTTC
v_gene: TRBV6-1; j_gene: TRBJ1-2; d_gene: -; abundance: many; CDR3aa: CATSRGPGPNYGYTF; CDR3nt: TGTGCCACCTCCCGAGGCCCTGGCCCTAACTATGGCTACACCTTC
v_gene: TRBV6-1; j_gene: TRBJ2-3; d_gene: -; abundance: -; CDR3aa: CASRQGTIDTQYF; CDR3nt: TGTGCCAGCAGACAGGGAACCATAGATACGCAGTATTTT
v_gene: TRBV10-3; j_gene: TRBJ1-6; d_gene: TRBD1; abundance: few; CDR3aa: CAISTQGSGSPLHF; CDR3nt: TGTGCCATCAGTACACAGGGGTCGGGATCACCCCTCCACTTT
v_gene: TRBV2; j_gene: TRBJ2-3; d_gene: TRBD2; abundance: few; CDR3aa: CASTPSRAGGSDTQYF; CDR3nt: TGTGCCAGCACCCCTTCGAGGGCGGGGGGATCAGATACGCAGTATTTT
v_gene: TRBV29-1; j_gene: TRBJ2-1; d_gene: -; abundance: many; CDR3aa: CSGQIDTRGDNEQFF; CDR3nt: TGCAGCGGCCAGATTGACACCCGTGGGGACAATGAGCAGTTCTTC
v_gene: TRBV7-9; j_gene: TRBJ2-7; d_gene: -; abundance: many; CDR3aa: CASSPGGNEQYF; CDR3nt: TGTGCCAGCAGCCCGGGGGGCAACGAGCAGTACTTC
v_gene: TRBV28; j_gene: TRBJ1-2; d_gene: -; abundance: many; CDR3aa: CASSLADSRYGYTF; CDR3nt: TGTGCCAGCAGTTTAGCGGACAGTAGATATGGCTACACCTTC
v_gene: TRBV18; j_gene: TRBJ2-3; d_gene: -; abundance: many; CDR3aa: CASSLSAAGYTDTQYF; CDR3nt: TGTGCCAGCTCACTCTCGGCCGCGGGGTACACAGATACGCAGTATTTT
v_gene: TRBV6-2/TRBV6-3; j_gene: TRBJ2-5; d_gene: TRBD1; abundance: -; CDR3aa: CASITGQGRETQYF; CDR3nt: TGTGCCAGCATCACCGGACAGGGGAGGGAGACCCAGTACTTC
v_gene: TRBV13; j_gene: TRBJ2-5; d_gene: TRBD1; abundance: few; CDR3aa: CASSSPRDSQETQYF; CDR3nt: TGTGCCAGCAGCTCCCCCCGGGACAGCCAAGAGACCCAGTACTTC
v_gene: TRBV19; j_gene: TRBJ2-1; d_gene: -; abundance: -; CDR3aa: CASSADRSSYNEQFF; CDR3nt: TGTGCCAGTAGTGCCGACAGGAGCTCCTACAATGAGCAGTTCTTC
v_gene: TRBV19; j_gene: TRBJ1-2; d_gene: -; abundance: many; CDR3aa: CASRNVGHGYGYTF; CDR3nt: TGTGCCAGTAGGAATGTGGGGCATGGCTATGGCTACACCTTC